What follows are 24 T cell receptor beta chains derived from one specimen sequenced in a study of blood T cell repertoires in COVID-19. Profiling relied on immunoSEQ multiplex PCR, and the TCRdb table lists in-frame clones only, not all of them. The profile shows some 80,000 clones, about 90% of them singletons. Sequenced: peripheral blood. The receptors were sampled from a human donor in a cohort sampled during active COVID-19.

This chain links TRBV7-6 with TRBJ2-3; 10 positions agree with TRBD2. Germline V gene data show CDR1 as SGHVS and CDR2 as FNYEAQ. The CDR3 sequence is 17 residues long. V dropped 3 bases and J dropped 0; count of bases not matched to a gene: 6. The CDR3 sequence: CASSFGAGGPSTDTQYF. The CDR3 DNA reads TGTGCCAGCAGCTTCGGAGCGGGGGGGCCAAGCACAGATACGCAGTATTTT.

V gene TRBV28 combines with J gene TRBJ1-5; TRBD1 matches at 7 bases. V was pared by 4 bases and J by 9 bases, with 9 bases of the junction left unmatched. The V gene's germline CDR1 is MDHEN and CDR2 SYDVKM. There are 14 residues in the CDR3. The CDR3 coding sequence is TGTGCCAGCAGTTCCGGACAGGTGTTTCGGCCCCAGCATTTT. Its translation is CASSSGQVFRPQHF.

The chain uses TRBV27 and TRBJ1-6, with D maybe TRBD1 (5 bases). The CDR3 loop spans 14 amino acids. The V end was cut by 4 bases, the J end by 7 bases, with 11 bases between. Germline V gives CDR1 MNHEY, CDR2 SMNVEV (reference sequence). The DNA of the CDR3 is TGTGCCAGCAGTTGGGAAGGGGTGAATTCACCCCTCCACTTT. It translates to CASSWEGVNSPLHF.

The chain has TRBV9 and TRBJ2-5; 13 nucleotides line up with TRBD2. The CDR3 is made up of 17 amino acids. CDR1 SGDLS and CDR2 YYNGEE come from the germline V gene. V dropped 4 bases and J dropped 1; count of bases not matched to a gene: 7. CDR3 DNA sequence: TGTGCCAGCAGCCGAACTAGCGGGGGGGTTCTCCAAGAGACCCAGTACTTC. This codes for CASSRTSGGVLQETQYF. The full variable domain, in which reference TRBV9 and TRBJ2-5 provide the parts outside the CDR3, is DSGVTQTPKHLITATGQRVTLRCSPRSGDLSVYWYQQSLDQGLQFLIQYYNGEERAKGNILERFSAQQFPDLHSELNLSSLELGDSALYFCASSRTSGGVLQETQYFGPGTRLLVL.

V usage is TRBV27 and J usage is TRBJ2-7; D is undetermined. The germline V gene has CDR1 MNHEY and CDR2 SMNVEV (reference sequence). V was trimmed by 0 bases and J by 2 bases, leaving 5 bases between them. CDR3 length equals 13 residues. CDR3 bases: TGTGCCAGCAGTTTATCGGCCGCCTACGAGCAGTACTTC. Protein sequence: CASSLSAAYEQYF.

The chain couples TRBV7-3 to TRBJ2-1, with TRBD2 identical over 8 bases. V lost 8 bases to trimming and J lost 5 bases; unmatched junction nucleotides: 14. The CDR3 extends over 16 amino acids. Germline V gene lookup returns CDR1 SGHTA and CDR2 FQGTGA. This CDR3 is CASSLTTGTRDNEQFF. The CDR3 bases are TGTGCCAGCTCTCTTACCACCGGGACTAGGGACAATGAGCAGTTCTTC.

The chain has TRBV6-5 and TRBJ2-3; 7 bases fit TRBD1. The CDR3 spans 15 residues. Germline trimming cut 0 bases from V and 0 bases from J; bases unmatched to any gene: 0. The germline CDR1 and CDR2 sequences are MNHEY and SVGAGI. The CDR3 bases are TGTGCCAGCAGTTACTCGACAGGGAGCACAGATACGCAGTATTTT. The encoded protein is CASSYSTGSTDTQYF.

Here the CDR3 reads CASSLPTGGLQPQHF. For the CDR3, the DNA is TGTGCCAGCAGTTTACCGACAGGGGGCCTTCAGCCCCAGCATTTT. The rearrangement links TRBV28 to TRBJ1-5; TRBD1 agrees at 10 bases. V was pared by 2 bases and J by 6 bases, with 4 bases of the junction left unmatched. Per germline, CDR1 MDHEN and CDR2 SYDVKM. This CDR3 comprises 15 residues.

Written as DNA, the CDR3 is TGCAGTGCCCGGGGTTCCTATGGCTACACCTTC. This translates into CSARGSYGYTF. The chain employs TRBV20-1 and TRBJ1-2, with D uncertain. The CDR3 covers 11 residues. Germline V lookup: CDR1 DFQATT, CDR2 SNEGSKA (reference sequence). The V and J ends lost 6 bases and 4 bases respectively, with 9 bases between them.

The rearrangement links TRBV29-1 to TRBJ2-3; TRBD2 matches at 13 bases. V lost 0 bases to trimming and J lost 3 bases; unmatched junction nucleotides: 15. Germline V gives CDR1 SQVTM, CDR2 ANQGSEA. The CDR3 length is 20 residues. CDR3 residues: CSVEDEDRTSGSILTDTQYF. The DNA for the CDR3 is TGCAGCGTTGAAGATGAAGATAGGACTAGCGGGAGCATTCTGACAGATACGCAGTATTTT.

The chain is built from TRBV10-1 and TRBJ2-2, with 8 bases matching TRBD2. This CDR3 has 15 residues. Trimming at V came to 6 bases and at J to 0 bases, leaving 3 bases not matched to a gene. Germline lookup yields CDR1 WNHNN and CDR2 SYGVQD (reference sequence). CDR3 residues: CASRGGLANTGELFF. The CDR3 DNA is TGCGCCAGCAGAGGGGGACTAGCGAACACCGGGGAGCTGTTTTTT.

V usage is TRBV5-1 and J usage is TRBJ2-1, with 8 positions matching TRBD1. The CDR3 extends over 15 amino acids. Germline values: CDR1 SGHRS, CDR2 YFSETQ. Trimming at V came to 2 bases and at J to 6 bases, leaving 7 bases not matched to a gene. CDR3 sequence (DNA): TGCGCCAGCAGCTTCGGGCAGGGGGCCTTCAATGAGCAGTTCTTC. It codes for CASSFGQGAFNEQFF. Supplemented by reference TRBV5-1 and TRBJ2-1, the full variable domain reads KAGVTQTPRYLIKTRGQQVTLSCSPISGHRSVSWYQQTPGQGLQFLFEYFSETQRNKGNFPGRFSGRQFSNSRSEMNVSTLELGDSALYLCASSFGQGAFNEQFFGPGTRLTVL.

The CDR3 reads CASSLGDSPLHF. CDR3 nucleotide sequence: TGTGCCAGCAGCTTAGGAGATTCACCCCTCCACTTT. The chain joins TRBV7-9 to TRBJ1-6; D uncertain. There are 12 residues in the CDR3. Germline CDR1 and CDR2: SEHNR and FQNEAQ (reference sequence). V dropped 1 base and J dropped 8 bases, with 3 bases sitting between them.

The chain couples TRBV9 to TRBJ2-5; 8 bases agree with TRBD2. The CDR3 has 16 amino acids. The ends lost 4 bases at V and 5 bases at J; junction bases unmatched: 13. Germline V gene lookup returns CDR1 SGDLS and CDR2 YYNGEE. CDR3 in DNA: TGTGCCAGCAGCCCGAGGGAGGGCCGCGGGAGGGAGACCCAGTACTTC. It codes for CASSPREGRGRETQYF.

This chain connects TRBV7-3 to TRBJ2-3; 7 positions match TRBD2. V lost 2 bases and J lost 5; bases outside the gene matches: 13. This CDR3 is 17 amino acids long. Per germline, CDR1 SGHTA and CDR2 FQGTGA. CDR3 loop: CASSLWALGGSGDTQYF. For the CDR3, the DNA is TGTGCCAGCAGCTTATGGGCCCTTGGCGGGAGTGGAGATACGCAGTATTTT.

This chain joins TRBV28 and TRBJ1-5; D not certain. This CDR3 is 14 amino acids long. Trimming removed 2 bases from V and 3 bases from J, with 8 bases in between. Germline V gene sequence: CDR1 MDHEN, CDR2 SYDVKM. CDR3 region: CASSLNQDNQPQHF. As DNA, the CDR3 is TGTGCCAGCAGTTTAAACCAGGACAATCAGCCCCAGCATTTT.

The rearrangement links TRBV6-2 or TRBV6-3 to TRBJ2-5; 8 nucleotides agree with TRBD2. The junction had 7 bases not matched to a gene; V was cut back by 3 bases and J by 4 bases. The CDR3 length is 15 residues. Germline CDR1 and CDR2: MNHEY and SVGEGT. The CDR3 protein is CASSYRGLAPETQYF. The DNA for the CDR3 is TGTGCCAGCAGTTATCGCGGACTAGCCCCAGAGACCCAGTACTTC.

The chain couples TRBV5-4 to TRBJ1-2, with a tentative D call TRBD1 (5 bases). This CDR3 has 14 residues. CDR1 is SGHNT, CDR2 YYREEE, per germline (reference sequence). V lost 4 bases and J 4 bases, leaving 14 bases between the germline ends. CDR3 coding DNA: TGTGCCAGCAGCCTCCCGGGGGTAGGCTATGGCTACACCTTC. Its protein product is CASSLPGVGYGYTF.

The chain recombines TRBV7-9 with TRBJ2-7; 10 nucleotides align to TRBD1. The CDR3 sequence is 15 residues long. Losses at the gene ends were 5 bases for V and 0 bases for J; bases not matched to a gene: 4. CDR1 is SEHNR, CDR2 FQNEAQ, per germline (reference sequence). CDR3 amino acids: CASSDRTGGSYEQYF. The CDR3 DNA sequence: TGTGCCAGCAGCGACAGGACAGGGGGCTCCTACGAGCAGTACTTC.

The rearrangement links TRBV3-1 (or the pseudogene TRBV3-2) to TRBJ2-1, with 14 bases lining up with TRBD2. The length of the CDR3 is 14 residues. Germline CDR1 and CDR2: LGHDT and YNNKEL (reference sequence). After removal of 7 bases from V and 6 bases from J, the junction contained 2 bases not matched to a gene. The CDR3 DNA reads TGTGCCAGCACCGGACTAGCGGGGGGCAATGAGCAGTTCTTC. Residues: CASTGLAGGNEQFF.

This clone was observed a single time. The rearrangement links TRBV6-5 to TRBJ2-5, with TRBD2 identical over 9 bases. Trimming cost V 7 bases and J 6 bases; bases outside gene matches: 12. Germline CDR1 is MNHEY and CDR2 is SVGAGI. The CDR3 totals 15 residues. DNA of the CDR3: TGTGCCAGCACCAGTGCTGCGGGGGGGCCGAAGACCCAGTACTTC. Amino acid sequence: CASTSAAGGPKTQYF.

This clone is a singleton in its sample. Here the CDR3 reads CASSLRGTEAFF. In DNA form, the CDR3 reads TGTGCCAGCAGTTTGCGGGGGACTGAAGCTTTCTTT. The V gene is TRBV6-5, the J gene TRBJ1-1; a possible D gene is TRBD1 (5 bases). Germline V gene sequence: CDR1 MNHEY, CDR2 SVGAGI. The CDR3 length is 12 residues. V was trimmed by 4 bases and J by 5 bases, leaving 8 bases between them.

A few counts support this clone. The chain links TRBV19 to TRBJ1-2; 9 nucleotides line up with TRBD1. Per the germline V gene, CDR1 is LNHDA and CDR2 is SQIVND (reference sequence). This CDR3 has 14 amino acids. J gave up 8 bases and V 4 bases, and 8 bases lay outside the gene matches. CDR3 DNA: TGTGCCAGTAGTACCAGACAGGGGGGGACGGGCTACACCTTC. Amino acids: CASSTRQGGTGYTF.

The J gene is TRBJ2-3, the V gene TRBV11-3, with TRBD2 matching 9 bases. CDR1 is SGHNT and CDR2 is YENEEA in the germline V gene. CDR3 length: 15 amino acids. Losses at the gene ends were 4 bases for V and 5 bases for J; bases not matched to a gene: 7. CDR3 in DNA: TGTGCCAGCAGCTCAGATTTAGCGGGGGTAGATACGCAGTATTTT. Translation: CASSSDLAGVDTQYF.